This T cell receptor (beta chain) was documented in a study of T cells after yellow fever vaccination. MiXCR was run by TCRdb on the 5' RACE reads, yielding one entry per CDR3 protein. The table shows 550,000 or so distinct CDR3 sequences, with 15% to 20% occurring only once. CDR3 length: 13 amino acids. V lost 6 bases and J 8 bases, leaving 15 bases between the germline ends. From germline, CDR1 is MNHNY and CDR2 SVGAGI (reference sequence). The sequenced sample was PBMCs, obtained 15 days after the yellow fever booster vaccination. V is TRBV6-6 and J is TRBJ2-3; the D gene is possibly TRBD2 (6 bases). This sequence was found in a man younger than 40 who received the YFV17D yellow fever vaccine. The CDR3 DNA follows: TGTGCCAGCAGCAGAGGGACTCCTCCTACGCAGTATTTT. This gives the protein CASSRGTPPTQYF.